The 7 T cell receptor beta chains in this list originate from one sample, sequenced in a study of blood T cells in healthy people across ages. A sample-barcoded 5' primer and a J-beta primer mix were used in a second PCR of about 7 to 11 cycles. Each CDR3 protein gets one entry after TCRdb re-called the 5' RACE reads with MiXCR. In the table there are 750,000 to 1,000,000 distinct CDR3 sequences, about 27% of which are singletons. This sample also appeared in a second study, on T cells of mothers and their children.

Sequenced sample: blood. These receptors were taken from a woman aged 40 to 50 in good health.

The J gene is TRBJ1-5, the V gene TRBV10-2; 7 bases agree with TRBD1. Losses at the gene ends were 7 bases for V and 9 bases for J; bases not matched to a gene: 12. This CDR3 has 14 amino acids. Germline V lookup: CDR1 WSHSY, CDR2 SAAADI. The CDR3 region is CASKGGTAPGPQHF. The DNA for the CDR3 is TGCGCCAGCAAGGGCGGGACAGCCCCAGGGCCCCAGCATTTT.

This clonotype came up a few times. The chain couples TRBV9 to TRBJ1-2; TRBD1 might be the D (5 bases). The CDR3 has 14 residues. The germline V gene encodes CDR1 SGDLS and CDR2 YYNGEE. Trimming pared 3 bases from V and 4 bases from J, leaving 13 bases between. The CDR3 sequence: CASSADVGPYGYTF. CDR3 coding DNA: TGTGCCAGCAGCGCGGATGTGGGACCCTATGGCTACACCTTC.

The chain joins TRBV6-6 to TRBJ1-1; TRBD1 might be the D (5 bases). Germline CDR1 reads MNHNY; CDR2 reads SVGAGI (reference sequence). Trimming cost V 5 bases and J 6 bases, with 16 bases left between them. This CDR3 region has 14 residues. In nucleotides, the CDR3 is TGTGCCAGCAGTCGGGGGGGTCCGATGGCTGAAGCTTTCTTT. Its protein is CASSRGGPMAEAFF.

The chain couples TRBV2 to TRBJ2-5; no clear D. Trimming stripped 3 bases from V and 5 bases from J, with 16 bases between. Germline V gene data show CDR1 as SNHLY and CDR2 as FYNNEI. The length of the CDR3 is 15 residues. The CDR3 reads CASSDTGLGFETQYF. In DNA, the CDR3 is TGTGCCAGCAGTGACACCGGTTTGGGCTTCGAGACCCAGTACTTC.

The CDR3 nucleotides are TGCAGTGCTACGTCTCCAAGCGGCAGCACAGATACGCAGTATTTT. Its protein product is CSATSPSGSTDTQYF. V is TRBV20-1 and J is TRBJ2-3; a weak D match, TRBD2 (5 bases). The CDR3 sequence is 15 residues long. Trimming stripped 4 bases from V and 0 bases from J, with 14 bases between. The germline V gene has CDR1 DFQATT and CDR2 SNEGSKA (reference sequence).

This chain connects TRBV7-2 to TRBJ2-3; D is perhaps TRBD1 (6 bases). Per germline, CDR1 SGHTA and CDR2 FQGNSA. This CDR3 spans 16 amino acids. The ends were cut back, 5 bases at V and 2 bases at J, with 17 bases in the middle. As DNA, the CDR3 is TGTGCCAGCAGCCTAAGGACAGTCTTCACCACAGATACGCAGTATTTT. As protein: CASSLRTVFTTDTQYF.

The chain links TRBV7-2 to TRBJ1-1, with 7 bases that match TRBD1. CDR3 size: 12 residues. The germline CDR1 and CDR2 sequences are SGHTA and FQGNSA. V was clipped by 5 bases and J by 6 bases; unmatched bases: 3. CDR3 in DNA: TGTGCCAGCAGCGATCAGGGGGCTGAAGCTTTCTTT. The encoded protein is CASSDQGAEAFF.